The clone carrying this TCR beta chain has just a few counts. Its antigen is as yet unknown. The sample originates from a study of cytomegalovirus exposure and HLA in healthy donors. Study-wide results and caveats: TCR beta sequences numbering 16,951 were associated with HLA alleles at 0.05 false discovery rate in a later analysis. TCR sequences were mostly rare, though some public TCRs occurred in many donors. A few chains tied to CMV proved CMV antigen-specific in vitro.

The length of the CDR3 is 16 residues. From germline, CDR1 is SGHRS and CDR2 YFSETQ. J was trimmed by 1 base and V by 0 bases; bases with no gene match: 1. The study ran its PCR with 60 Vbeta and 13 Jbeta primers. Profiling relied on immunoSEQ multiplex PCR, and the TCRdb table lists in-frame clones only, not all of them. The sample holds 160,000 or so clones, about 77% seen once. The sample comprised PBMCs. This TCR was sampled from a man between 60 and 75 years old in good health and CMV-seronegative. V usage is TRBV5-1 and J usage is TRBJ2-3; 11 bases match TRBD2. This CDR3 is CASSLEGLAGTDTQYF. The CDR3 nucleotides are TGCGCCAGCAGCTTGGAGGGACTAGCGGGCACAGATACGCAGTATTTT.